This T cell receptor beta chain appears in the sequencing data of a study of monozygotic twins with inflammatory bowel disease. Template switching introduced UMIs that contain a 6-nucleotide sample barcode. No DNA is given; TCRdb re-called the 5' RACE reads and lists each CDR3 protein once. The specimen's table records 400,000 to 500,000 distinct CDR3 sequences. The source of this sequence is a human donor with ulcerative colitis or Crohn's disease, or a healthy co-twin of an affected twin (not recorded which). The sequenced sample consisted of blood.

The CDR3: CASSYNRNEQFF. The gene calls are TRBV6-5 and TRBJ2-1. The CDR3 is 12 residues long. Looked up from germline, CDR1 is MNHEY and CDR2 is SVGAGI.